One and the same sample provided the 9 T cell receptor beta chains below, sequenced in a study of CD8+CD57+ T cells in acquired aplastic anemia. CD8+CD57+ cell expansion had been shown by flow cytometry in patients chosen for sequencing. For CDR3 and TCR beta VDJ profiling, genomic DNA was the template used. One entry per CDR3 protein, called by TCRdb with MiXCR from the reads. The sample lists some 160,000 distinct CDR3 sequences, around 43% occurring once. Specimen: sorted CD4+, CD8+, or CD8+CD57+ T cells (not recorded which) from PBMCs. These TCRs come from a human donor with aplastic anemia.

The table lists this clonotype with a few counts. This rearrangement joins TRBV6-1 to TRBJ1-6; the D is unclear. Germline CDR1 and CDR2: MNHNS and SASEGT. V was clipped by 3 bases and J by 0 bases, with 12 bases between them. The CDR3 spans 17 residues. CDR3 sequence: CASSELDPSSYNSPLHF. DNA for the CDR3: TGTGCCAGCAGTGAGTTAGATCCAAGCTCCTATAATTCACCCCTCCACTTT.

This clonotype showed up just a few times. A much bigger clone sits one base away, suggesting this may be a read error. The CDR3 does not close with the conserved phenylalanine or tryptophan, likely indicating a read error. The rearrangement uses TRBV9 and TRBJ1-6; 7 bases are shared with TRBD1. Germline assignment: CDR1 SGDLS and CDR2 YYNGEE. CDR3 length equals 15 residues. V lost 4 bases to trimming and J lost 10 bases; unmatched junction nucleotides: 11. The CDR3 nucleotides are TGTGCCAGCAGCACCGGGGACAGTTCGAAATCACCCCTCCACCTT. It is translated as CASSTGDSSKSPLHL.

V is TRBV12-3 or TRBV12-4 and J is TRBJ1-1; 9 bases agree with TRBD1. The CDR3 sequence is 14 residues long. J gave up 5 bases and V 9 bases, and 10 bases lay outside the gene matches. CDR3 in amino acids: CASSTGTGITEAFF. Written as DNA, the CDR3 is TGTGCCAGTAGCACCGGGACAGGGATTACTGAAGCTTTCTTT.

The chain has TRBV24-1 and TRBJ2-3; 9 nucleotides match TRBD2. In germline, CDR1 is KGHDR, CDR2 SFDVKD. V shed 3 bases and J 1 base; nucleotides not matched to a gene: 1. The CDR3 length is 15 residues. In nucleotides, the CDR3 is TGTGCCACCAGTGATCGGACTAGCGGCACAGATACGCAGTATTTT. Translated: CATSDRTSGTDTQYF.

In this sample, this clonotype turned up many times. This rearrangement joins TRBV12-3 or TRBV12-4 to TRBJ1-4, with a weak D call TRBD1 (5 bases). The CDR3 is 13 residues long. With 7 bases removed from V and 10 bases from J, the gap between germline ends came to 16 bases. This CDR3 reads CASKLGEKVKLFF. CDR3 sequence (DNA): TGTGCCAGCAAGTTGGGGGAGAAGGTAAAACTGTTTTTT.

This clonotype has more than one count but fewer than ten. CDR3 sequence (DNA): TGTGCCAGCAGCCGAAGAGCGGGAGGGCTTGCAGATACGCAGTATTTT. This gives the protein CASSRRAGGLADTQYF. This chain links TRBV3-1 with TRBJ2-3; 10 nucleotides agree with TRBD2. This CDR3 is 16 amino acids long. CDR1 LGHDT and CDR2 YNNKEL come from the germline V gene (reference sequence). V shed 4 bases, J shed 4 bases, and the junction held 8 bases outside the gene matches.

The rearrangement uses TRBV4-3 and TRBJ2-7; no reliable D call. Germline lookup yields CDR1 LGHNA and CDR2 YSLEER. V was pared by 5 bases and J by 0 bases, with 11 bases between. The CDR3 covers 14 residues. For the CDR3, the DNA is TGCGCCAGCAGCAGAAGGGCATTCTCCTACGAGCAGTACTTC. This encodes CASSRRAFSYEQYF.

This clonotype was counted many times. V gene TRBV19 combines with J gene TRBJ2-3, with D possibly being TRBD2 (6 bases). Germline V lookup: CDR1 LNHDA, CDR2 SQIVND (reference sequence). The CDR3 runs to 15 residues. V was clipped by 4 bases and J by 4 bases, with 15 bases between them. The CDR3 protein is CASSKVSGAADTQYF. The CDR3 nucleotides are TGTGCCAGTAGTAAGGTTAGCGGTGCAGCAGATACGCAGTATTTT.

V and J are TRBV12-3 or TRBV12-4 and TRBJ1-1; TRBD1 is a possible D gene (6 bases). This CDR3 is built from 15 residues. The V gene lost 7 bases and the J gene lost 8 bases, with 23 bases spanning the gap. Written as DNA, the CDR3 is TGTGCCAGCACAGAATCCACAGGGAGAAAGGCAGAAGCTTTCTTT. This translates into CASTESTGRKAEAFF.